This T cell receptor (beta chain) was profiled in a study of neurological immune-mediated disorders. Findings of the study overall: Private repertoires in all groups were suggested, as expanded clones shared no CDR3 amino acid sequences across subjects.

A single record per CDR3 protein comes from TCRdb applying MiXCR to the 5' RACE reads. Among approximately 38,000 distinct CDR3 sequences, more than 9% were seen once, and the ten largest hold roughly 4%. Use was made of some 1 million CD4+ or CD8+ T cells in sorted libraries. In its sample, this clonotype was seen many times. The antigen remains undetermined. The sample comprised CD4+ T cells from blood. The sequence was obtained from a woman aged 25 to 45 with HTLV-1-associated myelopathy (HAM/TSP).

The DNA of the CDR3 is TGCGCCAGCAGCTCCGGCGGGGGTGTCTCCTACGAGCAGTACTTC. It specifies CASSSGGGVSYEQYF. The rearrangement links TRBV5-1 to TRBJ2-7; 7 positions match TRBD2. The CDR3 loop spans 15 amino acids. Germline V gene data show CDR1 as SGHRS and CDR2 as YFSETQ. Trimming at V came to 3 bases and at J to 0 bases, leaving 6 bases not matched to a gene.